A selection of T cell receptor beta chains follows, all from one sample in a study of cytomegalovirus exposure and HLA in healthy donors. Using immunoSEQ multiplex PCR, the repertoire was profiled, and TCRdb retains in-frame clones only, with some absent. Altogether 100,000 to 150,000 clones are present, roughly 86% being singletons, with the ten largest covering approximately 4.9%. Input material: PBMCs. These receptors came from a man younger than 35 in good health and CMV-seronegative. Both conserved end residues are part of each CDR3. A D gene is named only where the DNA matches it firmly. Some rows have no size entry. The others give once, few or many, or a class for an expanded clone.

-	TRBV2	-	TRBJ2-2	TGTGCCAGCAGTGGGGCCAGGGCCGCGAACACCGGGGAGCTGTTTTTT	CASSGARAANTGELFF
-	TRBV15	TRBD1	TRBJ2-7	TGTGCCACCAGCAGAGATTTACTCTTGGGACAGGGGGCACACGAGCAGTACTTC	CATSRDLLLGQGAHEQYF
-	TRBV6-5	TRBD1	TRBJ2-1	TGTGCCAGCAGCCGACGGACAGGGGATGAGCAGTTCTTC	CASSRRTGDEQFF
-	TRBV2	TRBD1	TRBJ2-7	TGTGCCAGCAGCCGCTATGGAGGACAGGGCGATTCCTACGAGCAGTACTTC	CASSRYGGQGDSYEQYF
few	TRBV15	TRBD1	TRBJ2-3	TGTGCCACCAGCAGAGATGGACAGGGATCAGATACGCAGTATTTT	CATSRDGQGSDTQYF
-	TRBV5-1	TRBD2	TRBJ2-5	TGCGCCAGCAGCTTGGCGGGACTAGCGGGAGGGCAAGAGACCCAGTACTTC	CASSLAGLAGGQETQYF
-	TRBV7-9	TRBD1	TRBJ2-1	TGTGCCAGCAGCTCCAGGGCAGGGGGTTTAGGCAATGAGCAGTTCTTC	CASSSRAGGLGNEQFF
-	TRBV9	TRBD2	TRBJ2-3	TGTGCCAGCAGCGTCCAGAGCGGGGGGATCACAGATACGCAGTATTTT	CASSVQSGGITDTQYF
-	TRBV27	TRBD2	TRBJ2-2	TGTGCCAGCAGTGGGGGGGTGAACACCGGGGAGCTGTTTTTT	CASSGGVNTGELFF
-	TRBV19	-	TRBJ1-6	TGTGCCAGTAGCTCGACGGCCGGGGTTAAGAGTTCACCCCTCCACTTT	CASSSTAGVKSSPLHF
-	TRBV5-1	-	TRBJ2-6	TGCGCCAGCAGATCCCGGGACACCACTGGGGCCAACGTCCTGACTTTC	CASRSRDTTGANVLTF
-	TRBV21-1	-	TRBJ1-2	TGTGCCAGCAGCAAAGCTATCGGCAGGAACTATGGCTACACCTTC	CASSKAIGRNYGYTF
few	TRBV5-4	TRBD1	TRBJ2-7	TGTGCCAGCAGCCCCGGACAGGGAGGCTACGAGCAGTACTTC	CASSPGQGGYEQYF
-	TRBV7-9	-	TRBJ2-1	TGTGCCAGCAGCCCACAGGGCGGGAGTGCCTACAATGAGCAGTTCTTC	CASSPQGGSAYNEQFF
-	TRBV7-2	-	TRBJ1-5	TGTGCCAGCAGCCCCCTAATTAGCAATCAGCCCCAGCATTTT	CASSPLISNQPQHF
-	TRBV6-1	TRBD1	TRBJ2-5	TGTGCCAGCAGTGAAAGTTTTGGGACAGTGGGAGAGACCCAGTACTTC	CASSESFGTVGETQYF
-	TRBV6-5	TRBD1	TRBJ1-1	TGTGCCAGCAGCCGGACAGGGCCGAACACTGAAGCTTTCTTT	CASSRTGPNTEAFF
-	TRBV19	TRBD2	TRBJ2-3	TGTGCCAGTAGTATCCGAAGCGGGGGGAACACAGATACGCAGTATTTT	CASSIRSGGNTDTQYF
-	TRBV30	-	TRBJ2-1	TGTGCCTGGAGTGACGGGGTTTCCTACAATGAGCAGTTCTTC	CAWSDGVSYNEQFF
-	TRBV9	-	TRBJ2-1	TGTGCCAGCAGCGTAGTGGCTAGCGCCCACAATGAGCAGTTCTTC	CASSVVASAHNEQFF
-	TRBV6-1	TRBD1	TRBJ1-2	TGTGCCAGCAGTGAGGGCAGGGGGTATGGCTACACCTTC	CASSEGRGYGYTF
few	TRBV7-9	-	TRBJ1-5	TGTGCCAGCAGCAACGGGGACAATCAGCATTTT	CASSNGDNQHF
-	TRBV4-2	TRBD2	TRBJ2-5	TGTGCCAGCAGCCAAGTGATAGCGGGCCGCCAAGAGACCCAGTACTTC	CASSQVIAGRQETQYF
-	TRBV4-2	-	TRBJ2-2	TGTGCCAGCAGCCAAGTTACTAGTGAAATCACCGGGGAGCTGTTTTTT	CASSQVTSEITGELFF
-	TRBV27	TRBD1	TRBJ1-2	TGTGCCAGCAGTCCGGGAACAGGGGTGGGGGGCTACACCTTC	CASSPGTGVGGYTF
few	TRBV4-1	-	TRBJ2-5	TGCGCCAGCAGCCTTGGGACAAAAGAGACCCAGTACTTC	CASSLGTKETQYF
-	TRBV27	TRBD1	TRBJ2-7	TGTGCCAGCAGTTTAGGGACAGCCACCTACGAGCAGTACTTC	CASSLGTATYEQYF
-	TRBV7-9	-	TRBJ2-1	TGTGCCAGCAGCTGGAGGAACCTAGGCAATGAGCAGTTCTTC	CASSWRNLGNEQFF
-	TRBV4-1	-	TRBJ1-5	TGCGCCAGCAGCCTCCTGTACGGGGGCAATCAGCCCCAGCATTTT	CASSLLYGGNQPQHF
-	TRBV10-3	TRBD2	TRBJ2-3	TGTGCCATCAAGCGCGGGGGGACCACAGATACGCAGTATTTT	CAIKRGGTTDTQYF
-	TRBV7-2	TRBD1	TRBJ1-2	TGTGCCAGCAGCTCGGACAGGGGAGTCTATGGCTACACCTTC	CASSSDRGVYGYTF
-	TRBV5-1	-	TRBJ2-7	TGCGCCAGCAGCTTGGGGAGCCACGAGCAGTACTTC	CASSLGSHEQYF
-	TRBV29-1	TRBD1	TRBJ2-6	TGCAGCGCGACAGGGGGTGAAGGTTCTGGGGCCAACGTCCTGACTTTC	CSATGGEGSGANVLTF
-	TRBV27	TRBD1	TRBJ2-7	TGTGCCAGCAGACCCGGGACAGAGTACGAGCAGTACTTC	CASRPGTEYEQYF
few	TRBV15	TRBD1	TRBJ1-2	TGTGCCACCAGCAGGGTAAAGGGGGCGGGCGGCTACACCTTC	CATSRVKGAGGYTF
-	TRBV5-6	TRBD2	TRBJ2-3	TGTGCCAGCAGAGTAGCGGGGGGTCCGTTGGATACGCAGTATTTT	CASRVAGGPLDTQYF
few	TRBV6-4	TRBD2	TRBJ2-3	TGTGCCAGCGAAACCGGGACTAGCGGGACGGAGAACACAGATACGCAGTATTTT	CASETGTSGTENTDTQYF
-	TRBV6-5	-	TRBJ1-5	TGTGCCAGCACCCCGTCGGGTCAGCCCCAGCATTTT	CASTPSGQPQHF
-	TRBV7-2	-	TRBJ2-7	TGTGCCAGCAGCTTACGGGGCGAGCAGTACTTC	CASSLRGEQYF
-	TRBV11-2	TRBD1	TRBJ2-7	TGTGCCAGCAGCTTGGAGGACAGGCTCCGATACGAGCAGTACTTC	CASSLEDRLRYEQYF
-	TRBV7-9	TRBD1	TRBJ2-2	TGTGCCAGCAGCGGAGACAGGGTGAACACCGGGGAGCTGTTTTTT	CASSGDRVNTGELFF
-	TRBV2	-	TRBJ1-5	TGTGCCAGCAGATCAACAGGAGCCAGCAATCAGCCCCAGCATTTT	CASRSTGASNQPQHF
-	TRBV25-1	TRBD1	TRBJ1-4	TGTGCCAGCAGGGGGACAGGGAATGAAAAACTGTTTTTT	CASRGTGNEKLFF
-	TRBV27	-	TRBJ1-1	TGTGCCAGCAGTTTAATGCAGGGTAGCACTGAAGCTTTCTTT	CASSLMQGSTEAFF
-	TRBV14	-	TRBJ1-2	TGTGCCAGCAGCCAAGTTTCTATTGCGGGAGGAAGTGGCTACACCTTC	CASSQVSIAGGSGYTF